The rows below give T cell receptor beta chains drawn from one sample of a study of T cell repertoires in cytomegalovirus infection. TCRdb redid the calling of the reads with MiXCR, one entry per CDR3 protein. The table shows approximately 250,000 distinct CDR3 sequences, with 22% occurring only once. Sequencing was carried out using CD8+ T cells from PBMCs. The receptor set was obtained from a human donor in good health (CMV status not recorded). Some clones in this sample may be carry-over from other donors' samples. CDR3s include the opening cysteine and the closing phenylalanine or tryptophan.

CDR3 protein: CASSLAGGLETQYF; V gene: TRBV7-6
CDR3 protein: CATSVKRGSSSYNEQFF; V gene: TRBV24-1
CDR3 protein: CASSLSSLIETQYF; V gene: TRBV27
CDR3 protein: CATPQATGELFF; V gene: TRBV7-8
CDR3 protein: CASSLERTPEQFF; V gene: TRBV13
CDR3 protein: CSVEADNWNEQFF; V gene: TRBV29-1
CDR3 protein: CASSQDLGGAEAFF; V gene: TRBV3-1
CDR3 protein: CASSLDRGVTEAFF; V gene: TRBV3-1
CDR3 protein: CSVGFPLKTPNTEAFF; V gene: TRBV29-1
CDR3 protein: CASSLVRTGVTDTQYF; V gene: TRBV7-2
CDR3 protein: CGVFGGLNTEAFF; V gene: TRBV20-1
CDR3 protein: CASSPYAGGPSDEQFF; V gene: TRBV12-3/TRBV12-4
CDR3 protein: CASSGRTGELFF; V gene: TRBV7-2
CDR3 protein: CASSLGSMNTEAFF; V gene: TRBV6-6
CDR3 protein: CSARSGQGFNEQFF; V gene: TRBV20-1
CDR3 protein: CASSQDFWLSDLQETQYF; V gene: TRBV4-2
CDR3 protein: CASSQGHLNTEAFF; V gene: TRBV4-1
CDR3 protein: CATSRDAAGDMNTEAFF; V gene: TRBV15
CDR3 protein: CASSVGQGKDEQFF; V gene: TRBV27
CDR3 protein: CATSDGTNQPQHF; V gene: TRBV24-1
CDR3 protein: CAISGGQGASFYEQYF; V gene: TRBV10-3
CDR3 protein: CASSLGTVTYNEQFF; V gene: TRBV5-1
CDR3 protein: CASSLRGVEKLFF; V gene: TRBV28
CDR3 protein: CASSLTSDTQYF; V gene: TRBV7-9
CDR3 protein: CASSPGANIQYF; V gene: TRBV12-3/TRBV12-4
CDR3 protein: CASSRVTGDIQYF; V gene: TRBV7-9
CDR3 protein: CASSLVQMSSYEQYF; V gene: TRBV5-1
CDR3 protein: CASSSNSGGYNEQFF; V gene: TRBV7-6
CDR3 protein: CSAILGDSYNEQFF; V gene: TRBV20-1
CDR3 protein: CASSFRTTGGRSSYNSPLHF; V gene: TRBV13
CDR3 protein: CSSREDSSYNSPLHF; V gene: TRBV20-1
CDR3 protein: CSVGSDNYEQYF; V gene: TRBV29-1
CDR3 protein: CNPPDEGGPKTQYF; V gene: TRBV29-1
CDR3 protein: CASSEVANPEAFF; V gene: TRBV6-1
CDR3 protein: CASSQGAPSYEQYF; V gene: TRBV7-9
CDR3 protein: CASSPAGLAYEQYF; V gene: TRBV7-9
CDR3 protein: CASSQTETENSPLHF; V gene: TRBV4-1
CDR3 protein: CASRGGLAQDTEAFF; V gene: TRBV28
CDR3 protein: CASSLELDRWNGYTF; V gene: TRBV7-9
CDR3 protein: CSATVTGTSGNQPQHF; V gene: TRBV20-1
CDR3 protein: CASSLIWNEQFF; V gene: TRBV7-2
CDR3 protein: CASSLGQGSNEQFF; V gene: TRBV7-3
CDR3 protein: CASCLGGYNEQFF; V gene: TRBV7-9
CDR3 protein: CASSQGDYSTDTQYF; V gene: TRBV4-1
CDR3 protein: CASVPDEGANVLTF; V gene: TRBV12-3/TRBV12-4
CDR3 protein: CASKNPGALNIQYF; V gene: TRBV19
CDR3 protein: CASSYPYEQFF; V gene: TRBV6-1
CDR3 protein: CASSPGNTEAFF; V gene: TRBV12-3/TRBV12-4
CDR3 protein: CASSSRTGPDYGYTF; V gene: TRBV7-6
CDR3 protein: CASGGTQDYGYTF; V gene: TRBV9
CDR3 protein: CASSSGGGADYGYTF; V gene: TRBV7-9
CDR3 protein: CAITGDTDYEQYF; V gene: TRBV10-3
CDR3 protein: CSAEAGIAGTGEQYF; V gene: TRBV20-1
CDR3 protein: CSAMLAGERNEQFF; V gene: TRBV29-1
CDR3 protein: CATLGDNYGYTF; V gene: TRBV25-1
CDR3 protein: CASSLLTTYEQYF; V gene: TRBV7-9
CDR3 protein: CASSLALAGGRDTQYF; V gene: TRBV5-1
CDR3 protein: CASSVTGSYNEQFF; V gene: TRBV12-3/TRBV12-4
CDR3 protein: CASSQGLGSAQYF; V gene: TRBV4-1
CDR3 protein: CASSSFTSGVMETQYF; V gene: TRBV7-8